The source of this TCR beta chain is a study of blood T cell repertoires in COVID-19. The Seattle patients, enrolled during active infection, were followed longitudinally. CDR1 is SQVTM and CDR2 is ANQGSEA in the germline V gene. With 7 bases clipped from V and 8 bases from J, the junction kept 15 bases outside the gene matches. The CDR3 consists of 14 residues. How the authors handled the data: For nucleated cells, counts were estimated from reference gene primer amplification. TCRdb's copy holds only in-frame clones and misses some; the assay was immunoSEQ multiplex PCR. Clone size and V and J calls were adopted from that table, with D and trimming inferred from the DNA. The sample has around 400,000 clones; around 87% are singletons.

This rearrangement joins TRBV29-1 to TRBJ1-2, with 8 bases lining up with TRBD1. The clonotype was recovered from a woman in her thirties with COVID-19, enrolled during active disease. Sequenced material: peripheral blood. The CDR3 loop reads CSARGLTGVNGYTF. CDR3 sequence (DNA): TGCAGCGCCCGAGGATTGACAGGGGTGAACGGCTACACCTTC.